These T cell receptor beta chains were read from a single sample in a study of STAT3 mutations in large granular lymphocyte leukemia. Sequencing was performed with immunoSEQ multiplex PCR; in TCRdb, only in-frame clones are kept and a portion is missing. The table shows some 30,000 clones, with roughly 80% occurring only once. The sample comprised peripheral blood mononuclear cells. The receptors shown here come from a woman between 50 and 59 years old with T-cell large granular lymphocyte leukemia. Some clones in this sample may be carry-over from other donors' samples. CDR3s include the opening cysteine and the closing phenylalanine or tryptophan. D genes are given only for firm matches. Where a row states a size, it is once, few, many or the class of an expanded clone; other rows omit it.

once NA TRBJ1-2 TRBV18 TGTGCCAGCTCACCAGAAAGGAACTATGGCTACACCTTC CASSPERNYGYTF
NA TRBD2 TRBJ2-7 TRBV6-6 TGTGCCAGCAGGGGTAGCGGGTCGACCTACGAGCAGTACTTC CASRGSGSTYEQYF
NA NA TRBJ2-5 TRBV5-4 TGTGCCAGCAGCCCCGGAGGGTATTGGGAGACCCAGTACTTC CASSPGGYWETQYF
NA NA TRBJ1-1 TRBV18 TGTGCCAGCTCAGCACTGGGGACGGCGCCTGGGGTGAACACTGAAGCTTTCTTT CASSALGTAPGVNTEAFF
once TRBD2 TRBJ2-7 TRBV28 TGTGCCAGCAGTCCTCATGGACTAGCGGGAGTCTACGAGCAGTACTTC CASSPHGLAGVYEQYF
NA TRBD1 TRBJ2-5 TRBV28 TGTGCCAGCAGTTTTAGGGGACAGGGAATCCAGACCCAGTACTTC CASSFRGQGIQTQYF
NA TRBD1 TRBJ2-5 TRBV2 TGTGCCAGCAGTATTGTGGGACAGATAAAGACCCAGTACTTC CASSIVGQIKTQYF
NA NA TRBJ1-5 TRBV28 TGTGCCAGCAGTTTAGGGGACGGGGCGGGCAATCAGCCCCAGCATTTT CASSLGDGAGNQPQHF
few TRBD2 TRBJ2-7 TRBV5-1 TGCGCCAGCAGCTCGGGGACTAGCACCTCAGGCGAGCAGTACTTC CASSSGTSTSGEQYF
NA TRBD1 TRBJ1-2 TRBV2 TGTGCCAGCAAAAGCTCCTTCCCCGGGACAGGGAGGTCTAACTATGGCTACACCTTC CASKSSFPGTGRSNYGYTF
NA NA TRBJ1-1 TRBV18 TGTGCCAGCTCACCAACGGGCACTGAAGCTTTCTTT CASSPTGTEAFF
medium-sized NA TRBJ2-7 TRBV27 TGTGCCAGCAGTGCATCAGGGTCCTACGAGCAGTACTTC CASSASGSYEQYF
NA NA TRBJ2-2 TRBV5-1 TGCGCCAGCAGCTTGGACAGACCCGACACCGGGGAGCTGTTTTTT CASSLDRPDTGELFF
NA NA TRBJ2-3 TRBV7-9 TGTGCCAGCAGCCTTACCGGGGGCACAGATACGCAGTATTTT CASSLTGGTDTQYF
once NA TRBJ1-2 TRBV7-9 TGTGCCAGCAGCTACCGGGACACCTTTAACTATGGCTACACCTTC CASSYRDTFNYGYTF
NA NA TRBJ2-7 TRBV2 TGTGCCAGCACCCATACCTACGAGCAGTACTTC CASTHTYEQYF
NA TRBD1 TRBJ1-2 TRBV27 TGTGCCAGCAGTTTATCCCCACAGGGGGCAGATTATGGCTACACCTTC CASSLSPQGADYGYTF
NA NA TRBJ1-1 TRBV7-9 TGTGCCAGCAGCCCGAGGACAGCGAACACTGAAGCTTTCTTT CASSPRTANTEAFF
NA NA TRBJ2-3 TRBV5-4 TGTGCCAGCAGCTTAGACCCTAACACAGATACGCAGTATTTT CASSLDPNTDTQYF
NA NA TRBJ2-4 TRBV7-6 TGTGCCAGCAGCTTCTACGCGGGACCTGAAAACATTCAGTACTTC CASSFYAGPENIQYF
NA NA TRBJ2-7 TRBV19 TGTGCCAGTAGTATAGCCAGAGCCTACGAGCAGTACTTC CASSIARAYEQYF
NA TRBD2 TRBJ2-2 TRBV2 TGTGCCAGCAGTGGGCGGGAGGCCGGGGAGCTGTTTTTT CASSGREAGELFF
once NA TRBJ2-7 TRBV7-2 TGTGCCAGCAGCTCCCCGATGGCTAGGGACCTCCCCTACGAGCAGTACTTC CASSSPMARDLPYEQYF
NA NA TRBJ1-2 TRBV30 TGTGCCTTTCACCGGGCCCTAACTAACTATGGCTACACCTTC CAFHRALTNYGYTF
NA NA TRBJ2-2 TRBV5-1 TGCGCCAGCAGCTTCGGGACCACGAACACCGGGGAGCTGTTTTTT CASSFGTTNTGELFF
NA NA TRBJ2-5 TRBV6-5 TGTGCCAGCAGTTTAGAGACCCAGTACTTC CASSLETQYF
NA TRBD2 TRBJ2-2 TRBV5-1 TGCGCCAGCAGTTGGACTAGCGGGAGTCGGACCGGGGAGCTGTTTTTT CASSWTSGSRTGELFF
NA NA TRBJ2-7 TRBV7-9 TGTGCCAGCAGCTTAGCGCTGGACAGAGACTACGAGCAGTACTTC CASSLALDRDYEQYF
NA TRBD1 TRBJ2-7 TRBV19 TGTGCCAGTTCATCCCCTTCCGGGACAGGTATCGAGCAGTACTTC CASSSPSGTGIEQYF
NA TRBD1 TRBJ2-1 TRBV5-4 TGTGCCAGCAGCTTAAGTACAGGGGTCCCTAGCTCCTACAATGAGCAGTTCTTC CASSLSTGVPSSYNEQFF
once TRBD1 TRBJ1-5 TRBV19 TGTGCCAGTAGTAAGGGACAGGGGAGCCTAAGCAATCAGCCCCAGCATTTT CASSKGQGSLSNQPQHF
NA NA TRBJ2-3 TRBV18 TGTGCCAGCTCACTCATTGACACAGATACGCAGTATTTT CASSLIDTDTQYF
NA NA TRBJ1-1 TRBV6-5 TGTGCCAGCAGGACAGGATTGAACACTGAAGCTTTCTTT CASRTGLNTEAFF
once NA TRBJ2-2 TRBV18 TGTGCCAGCTCCCTCGCCAGCACCGGGGAGCTGTTTTTT CASSLASTGELFF
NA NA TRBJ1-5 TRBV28 TGTGCCAGCAGTTTACAGGCCGGGCCCCAGCATTTT CASSLQAGPQHF
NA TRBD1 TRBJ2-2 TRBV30 TGTGCCTGGGACGGACAGGGAGTCACCGGGGAGCTGTTTTTT CAWDGQGVTGELFF
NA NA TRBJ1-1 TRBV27 TGTGCCAGCAGAGGACAAAGTGAAGCTTTCTTT CASRGQSEAFF
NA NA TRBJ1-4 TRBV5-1 TGCGCCAGCAGCTTGCTCGGGGAACCTAATGAAAAACTGTTTTTT CASSLLGEPNEKLFF
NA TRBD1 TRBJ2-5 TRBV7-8 TGTGCCAGCAGCTCATATGGGGGACAGGGGGCAGGAGAGACCCAGTACTTC CASSSYGGQGAGETQYF